This TCR beta chain is from a study of T cell repertoires in cytomegalovirus infection. Points from the study as a whole: Summed frequency of shared TCR beta families picked out CMV carriers who also had the relevant HLA. The ex vivo response showed dominance by HLA-C-restricted CMV-specific TCR beta clonotypes.

Worth noting for this clonotype: Its cognate antigen is unknown.

CDR1 is SGHTA and CDR2 is FQGNSA in the germline V gene. The CDR3 is 14 residues long. Trimming stripped 6 bases from V and 5 bases from J, with 13 bases between. One entry per CDR3 protein results from TCRdb running MiXCR on the reads. Here the sample spans 550,000 to 700,000 distinct CDR3 sequences, about 39% being singletons. This chain connects TRBV7-2 to TRBJ1-4, with D maybe TRBD1 (5 bases). The source was cultured PBMCs, collected from culture after CMV antigen stimulation. The TCR was taken from a human donor in good health (CMV status not recorded). Some clones in this sample may be carry-over from other donors' samples. The CDR3 coding sequence is TGTGCCAGCAGTCTAGGGACGGCAAATGAAAAACTGTTTTTT. It yields the protein CASSLGTANEKLFF.